One sample yielded the 10 T cell receptor beta chains listed below, sequenced in a study of blood T cell repertoires in COVID-19. The table came from immunoSEQ multiplex PCR; TCRdb's copy has only in-frame clones and leaves some out. The table lists 350,000 or so clones, around 87% of them singletons. Sequencing used peripheral blood. The receptors were sampled from a man younger than 35 with active or convalescent COVID-19.

Note on this clone: Other nucleotide sequences from this sample produce the same CDR3. The chain is built from TRBV24-1 and TRBJ2-5; 11 bases line up with TRBD2. Germline V gives CDR1 KGHDR, CDR2 SFDVKD. The CDR3 contains 15 residues. The ends lost 4 bases at V and 2 bases at J; junction bases unmatched: 2. This chain's CDR3 is CATSEGTSGQETQYF. As DNA, the CDR3 is TGTGCCACCAGTGAGGGGACTAGCGGTCAAGAGACCCAGTACTTC.

The chain uses TRBV10-3 and TRBJ1-2, with D tentatively TRBD1 (5 bases). The CDR3 covers 18 residues. The V gene lost 4 bases and the J gene lost 0 bases, with 21 bases spanning the gap. Germline CDR1 ENHRY, CDR2 SYGVKD. DNA of the CDR3: TGTGCCATCAGTGGAGCCCCAGGCAGGGCCGAGACTAACTATGGCTACACCTTC. It is translated as CAISGAPGRAETNYGYTF.

The rearrangement links TRBV7-2 to TRBJ2-1, with TRBD2 matching over 8 bases. The CDR3 is 14 residues long. Trimming cost V 7 bases and J 7 bases; bases outside gene matches: 9. Germline CDR1 and CDR2: SGHTA and FQGNSA. This CDR3 is CASILVAGSNEQFF. For the CDR3, the DNA is TGTGCCAGCATCCTGGTAGCGGGGTCGAATGAGCAGTTCTTC.

The chain employs TRBV28 and TRBJ1-1, with D perhaps matching TRBD1 (5 bases). Trimming cost V 5 bases and J 5 bases, with 21 bases left between them. Germline V gene sequence: CDR1 MDHEN, CDR2 SYDVKM. The CDR3 length is 16 residues. The CDR3 region is CASSDPPGGGRTEAFF. In DNA form, the CDR3 reads TGTGCCAGCAGTGATCCCCCCGGCGGGGGTCGGACTGAAGCTTTCTTT.

The rearrangement links TRBV5-4 to TRBJ2-1; 11 bases are a match to TRBD2. The CDR3 runs 16 residues. V lost 0 bases, J lost 5 bases, and 4 bases stayed unmatched. Germline values: CDR1 SGHNT, CDR2 YYREEE (reference sequence). CDR3 sequence (DNA): TGTGCCAGCAGCTTGGCTCGACTAGCGGGAAACAATGAGCAGTTCTTC. Its translation is CASSLARLAGNNEQFF.

The chain is built from TRBV15 and TRBJ2-5, with 7 bases identical to TRBD1. The V segment lost 5 bases and the J segment 1 base; nucleotides outside the gene matches: 10. Germline loops: CDR1 LNHNV, CDR2 YYDKDF (reference sequence). The CDR3 loop spans 16 amino acids. The CDR3 DNA sequence: TGTGCCACCAGCGGACTTGACAGGGCCGCCCAAGAGACCCAGTACTTC. Translating it yields CATSGLDRAAQETQYF.

The chain recombines TRBV5-8 with TRBJ2-1; D not certain. Germline V CDR1 and CDR2: SGHTS, YDEGEE. The CDR3 totals 14 residues. Trimming shortened V by 0 bases and J by 0 bases, and 4 bases separated the two germline ends. As DNA, the CDR3 is TGTGCCAGCAGCTTGGATCGCTCCTACAATGAGCAGTTCTTC. Its translation is CASSLDRSYNEQFF.

The V gene is TRBV28, the J gene TRBJ2-7, with TRBD1 matching 10 bases. V lost 3 bases, J lost 4 bases, and 6 bases stayed unmatched. The CDR3 contains 15 residues. Looked up from germline, CDR1 is MDHEN and CDR2 is SYDVKM. The CDR3 region is CASSFGDRGMYEQYF. The CDR3 DNA is TGTGCCAGCAGTTTTGGGGACAGGGGTATGTACGAGCAGTACTTC.

J is TRBJ2-3 and V is TRBV27; D unresolved. Per germline, CDR1 MNHEY and CDR2 SMNVEV (reference sequence). The CDR3 extends over 13 amino acids. V dropped 4 bases and J dropped 6 bases, with 11 bases sitting between them. The CDR3 nucleotides read TGTGCCAGCAGTTCCCGGTCGGTTGATACGCAGTATTTT. It encodes CASSSRSVDTQYF.

The chain combines TRBV14 with TRBJ1-2; D might be TRBD1 (5 bases). This CDR3 spans 15 amino acids. Trimming stripped 1 base from V and 4 bases from J, with 13 bases between. Germline V gene sequence: CDR1 SGHDN, CDR2 FVKESK. The CDR3 spells CASSQAAGFRYGYTF. CDR3 nucleotide sequence: TGTGCCAGCAGCCAAGCGGCAGGGTTTCGCTATGGCTACACCTTC. Looking up the rest from reference TRBV14 and TRBJ1-2 gives the full variable domain: EAGVTQFPSHSVIEKGQTVTLRCDPISGHDNLYWYRRVMGKEIKFLLHFVKESKQDESGMPNNRFLAERTGGTYSTLKVQPAELEDSGVYFCASSQAAGFRYGYTFGSGTRLTVV.